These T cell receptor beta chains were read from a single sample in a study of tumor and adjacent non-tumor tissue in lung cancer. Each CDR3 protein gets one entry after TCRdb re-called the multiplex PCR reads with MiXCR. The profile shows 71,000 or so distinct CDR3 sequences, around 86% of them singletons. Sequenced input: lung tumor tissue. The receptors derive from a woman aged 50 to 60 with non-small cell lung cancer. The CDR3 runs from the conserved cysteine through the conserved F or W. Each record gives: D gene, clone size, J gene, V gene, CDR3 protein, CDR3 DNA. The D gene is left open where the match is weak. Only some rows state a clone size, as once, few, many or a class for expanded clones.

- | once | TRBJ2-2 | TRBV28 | CASSPLNRDTGELFF | TGTGCCAGCAGTCCCCTCAACAGGGATACCGGGGAGCTATTTTTT
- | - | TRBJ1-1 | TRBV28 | CASSAPGDCNFDRNAFF | TGTGCCAGCAGTGCCCCCGGGGACTGCAATTTCGATAGGAATGCTTTCTTT
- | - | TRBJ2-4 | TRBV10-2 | CTSCETAVLAKNIQCF | TGCACCAGCTGTGAGACGGCCGTGCTAGCCAAAAACATTCAGTGCTTC
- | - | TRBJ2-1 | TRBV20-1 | CSTSDKGNEQFF | TGCAGTACATCGGACAAGGGTAATGAGCAGTTCTTC
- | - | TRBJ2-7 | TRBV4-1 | CSSSQGPAIYEQYF | TGCTCCAGCAGCCAAGGGCCAGCAATCTACGAGCAGTACTTC
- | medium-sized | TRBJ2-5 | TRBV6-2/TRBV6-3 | CASRIGETQYF | TGTGCCAGCAGAATTGGAGAGACCCAGTACTTC
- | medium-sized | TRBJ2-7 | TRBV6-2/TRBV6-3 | CASSYLGRREQYF | TGTGCCAGCAGTTACCTGGGTCGGAGGGAGCAGTACTTC
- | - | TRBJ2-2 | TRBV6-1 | CASILGGVRTGELLF | TGTGCCAGCATCCTAGGGGGAGTGCGCACCGGGGAGCTGCTTTTT
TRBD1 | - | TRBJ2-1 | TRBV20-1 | CSAIDRGDEQIF | TGCAGTGCGATTGACAGGGGGGATGAGCAGATCTTC
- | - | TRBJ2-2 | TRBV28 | CAIGYIGELVF | TGTGCCATCGGGTACATCGGGGAGCTGGTTTTT
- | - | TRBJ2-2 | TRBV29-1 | CSVGIRGNTVELFF | TGCAGCGTGGGGATTAGGGGTAACACCGTGGAGCTGTTTTTT
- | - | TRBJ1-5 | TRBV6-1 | CASSLYNNQAQHF | TGTGCCAGCAGCCTTTATAACAATCAGGCCCAGCATTTT
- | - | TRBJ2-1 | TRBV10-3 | CAISDGTGYNVQFF | TGTGCCATCAGTGACGGGACGGGCTACAATGTGCAGTTCTTC
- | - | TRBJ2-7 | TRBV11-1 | CASSLGQDCSFHEQYF | TGTGCCAGCAGTTTAGGTCAGGACTGCTCCTTCCACGAGCAGTACTTC
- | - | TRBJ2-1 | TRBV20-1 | CSAPQGSVDYNEQFF | TGCAGTGCCCCCCAGGGAAGCGTGGATTACAATGAGCAGTTCTTC
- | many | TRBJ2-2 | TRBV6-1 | CASRLDQNTGELSF | TGTGCCAGCAGATTAGACCAGAACACCGGGGAGCTGTCTTTT
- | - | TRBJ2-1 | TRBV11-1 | CASSLPHLDELFF | TGTGCCAGCAGCTTACCTCACCTGGATGAGCTGTTCTTC